These 5 T cell receptor beta chains came from one sample sequenced in a study of CD8+CD57+ T cells in acquired aplastic anemia. Genomic DNA was employed as the template in profiling TCR beta VDJ and CDR3. TCRdb re-called the reads with MiXCR, one entry per CDR3 protein. The table lists roughly 180,000 distinct CDR3 sequences, 40% to 50% of them singletons. Sequenced sample: sorted CD4+, CD8+, or CD8+CD57+ T cells (not recorded which) from PBMCs. Receptors were obtained from a human donor in good health.

V usage is TRBV7-8 and J usage is TRBJ2-2; D may be TRBD1 (6 bases). Germline lookup yields CDR1 SGHVS and CDR2 FQNEAQ. The germline V and J ends were trimmed by 4 bases and 8 bases, with 8 bases remaining between them. The CDR3 has 12 amino acids. The CDR3 loop is CASSSDRGELFF. CDR3 nucleotide sequence: TGTGCCAGCAGCTCTGACAGGGGGGAGCTGTTTTTT. Drawing the rest from reference TRBV7-8 and TRBJ2-2, the complete variable domain is GAGVSQSPRYKVAKRGQDVALRCDPISGHVSLFWYQQALGQGPEFLTYFQNEAQLDKSGLPSDRFFAERPEGSVSTLKIQRTQQEDSAVYLCASSSDRGELFFGEGSRLTVL.

The V call is TRBV7-8, the J call TRBJ2-2, with TRBD1 identical over 9 bases. The CDR3 spans 16 residues. Germline loops: CDR1 SGHVS, CDR2 FQNEAQ. V gave up 4 bases and J gave up 3 bases; unmatched junction bases: 6. The CDR3, as DNA: TGTGCCAGCAGCTCGAGGGACAGGGCGGACACCGGGGAGCTGTTTTTT. Translated: CASSSRDRADTGELFF.

The chain is built from TRBV5-1 and TRBJ2-3, with 8 bases identical to TRBD1. The CDR3 totals 16 residues. Germline CDR1 and CDR2: SGHRS and YFSETQ. The V segment lost 3 bases and the J segment 1 base; nucleotides outside the gene matches: 7. The CDR3 DNA reads TGCGCCAGCAGCTCTGACAGGGGTGGGGGCACAGATACGCAGTATTTT. Translated: CASSSDRGGGTDTQYF.

This clonotype has a count of ten or more. Germline is not matched at one junction end, which may reflect a read error. The V call is TRBV7-7, the J call TRBJ2-2; D may correspond to TRBD1 or TRBD2 (5 bases each). Germline CDR1 reads SSHAT; CDR2 reads FNYEAQ (reference sequence). The CDR3 extends over 14 amino acids. This CDR3 reads CASSPGAGKGELFF. Here the CDR3 DNA reads TGTGCTAGCAGCCCCGGGGCAGGGAAAGGGGAGCTGTTTTTT.

To note about this clonotype: With a much larger clone just one base away, this may be a read error. This chain links TRBV12-5 with TRBJ2-1; D gene unclear. The germline V gene has CDR1 LGHNT and CDR2 FRNRAP. The CDR3 contains 13 residues. The CDR3 nucleotides are TGTGCTAGTGGTTTGTCTCCCAAGAATGAGCAGTTATTC. This encodes CASGLSPKNEQLF.